Each of the 23 T cell receptor beta chains below was sequenced from the same sample in a study of cytomegalovirus exposure and HLA in healthy donors. PCR employed 60 Vbeta and 13 Jbeta primers. The repertoire was sequenced with immunoSEQ multiplex PCR; TCRdb's copy has only in-frame clones and lacks some. The data contain 180,000 or so clones, 65% to 85% of them seen just once; the ten biggest clones take up over 0.65%. Sequencing was performed on PBMCs. All receptors come from a woman aged 18 to 35 in good health and CMV-seronegative.

The rearrangement uses TRBV6-5 and TRBJ2-7, with 7 positions matching TRBD1. This CDR3 region has 14 residues. In germline, CDR1 is MNHEY, CDR2 SVGAGI. With 7 bases clipped from V and 1 base from J, the junction kept 7 bases outside the gene matches. The CDR3 nucleotides are TGTGCCAGCACCTCATACAGGGGATCCTACGAGCAGTACTTC. Translation: CASTSYRGSYEQYF.

About this clone: At one end, the junction sequence differs from germline, possibly due to a read error. The identical CDR3 is also encoded by other nucleotide sequences in the sample. The chain employs TRBV19 and TRBJ2-5, with a weak D call TRBD2 (6 bases). Looked up from germline, CDR1 is LNHDA and CDR2 is SQIVND (reference sequence). The CDR3 is 15 residues long. The CDR3 DNA sequence: TGTGCCAGCAGTATAGTTCCGGGGGTACAAGAGACCCAGTACTTC. It is translated as CASSIVPGVQETQYF.

The chain carries TRBV7-2 and TRBJ2-1, with a weak D call TRBD2 (6 bases). The germline gives CDR1 SGHTA, CDR2 FQGNSA. Trimming took off 3 bases at V and 5 bases at J, with 8 bases between the two ends. This CDR3 is built from 13 residues. CDR3 bases: TGTGCCAGCAGCTTGACTAGGGACAATGAGCAGTTCTTC. Amino acids: CASSLTRDNEQFF.

The chain links TRBV27 to TRBJ1-2; 7 bases map to TRBD1. This CDR3 region has 14 residues. CDR1 and CDR2 (germline): MNHEY, SMNVEV (reference sequence). J was trimmed by 5 bases and V by 0 bases; bases with no gene match: 3. The CDR3 coding sequence is TGTGCCAGCAGTTTATCTGGCAGGGGGTATGGCTACACCTTC. Protein sequence: CASSLSGRGYGYTF.

This clone has only one observation. J is TRBJ2-7 and V is TRBV28, with D perhaps TRBD2 (5 bases). Germline CDR1 is MDHEN and CDR2 is SYDVKM. Deletions cut 3 bases from V and 3 bases from J, with 15 bases between. The CDR3 loop spans 15 amino acids. This CDR3 is CASSFRGPPGYEQYF. CDR3 DNA: TGTGCCAGCAGTTTCCGCGGGCCCCCTGGCTACGAGCAGTACTTC.

The chain employs TRBV5-1 and TRBJ1-4, with unresolved D. This CDR3 contains 14 residues. V shed 8 bases and J shed 2 bases, with 13 bases lying between them. The V gene's germline CDR1 is SGHRS and CDR2 YFSETQ. The CDR3 reads CASRAGGTNEKLFF. The CDR3 DNA reads TGCGCCAGTCGGGCCGGAGGCACTAATGAAAAACTGTTTTTT.

This clone came up once. J is TRBJ2-5 and V is TRBV6-1; TRBD2 matches 7 bases. The germline V gene has CDR1 MNHNS and CDR2 SASEGT. The trim removed 1 base at V and 10 bases at J, leaving 12 bases unmatched. This CDR3 spans 15 amino acids. CDR3 DNA sequence: TGTGCCAGCAGTGAAGGGGTCCGGGGGGTGAGTGTCCAGTACTTC. Encoded protein: CASSEGVRGVSVQYF.

CDR3 protein: CASSQGMGLTTGELFF. The CDR3 DNA sequence: TGTGCCAGCAGCCAAGGGATGGGGCTTACCACCGGGGAGCTGTTTTTT. This chain uses TRBV4-2 with TRBJ2-2; D is perhaps TRBD1 (5 bases). The V end lost 1 base, the J end lost 4 bases, and 13 bases lay between the germline ends. The CDR3 is made up of 16 amino acids. Germline values: CDR1 LGHNA, CDR2 YNFKEQ.

The rearrangement uses TRBV6-1 and TRBJ2-1; no clear D gene. The CDR3 length is 11 residues. Germline-derived CDR1 and CDR2 are MNHNS and SASEGT. V lost 4 bases to trimming and J lost 10 bases, with 8 bases between them. The CDR3 spells CASSGFREQFF. As DNA, the CDR3 is TGTGCCAGCAGTGGGTTTAGAGAGCAGTTCTTC.

This clone was found once. The chain couples TRBV7-8 to TRBJ2-2; a possible D gene is TRBD1 (6 bases). The CDR3 totals 15 residues. V was cut by 2 bases and J by 4 bases, with 11 bases left in between. Germline V lookup: CDR1 SGHVS, CDR2 FQNEAQ. In DNA, the CDR3 is TGTGCCAGCAGCTTAAGGGGGATCGGCACCGGGGAGCTGTTTTTT. It translates to CASSLRGIGTGELFF.

This chain links TRBV27 with TRBJ1-5; 11 positions match TRBD1. V gave up 6 bases and J gave up 6 bases; unmatched junction bases: 10. The CDR3 spans 16 residues. Germline CDR1 reads MNHEY; CDR2 reads SMNVEV (reference sequence). CDR3 bases: TGTGCCAGCAGACGGACAGGGGGCTCGGTGGGTCAGCCCCAGCATTTT. Translated: CASRRTGGSVGQPQHF.

The rearrangement uses TRBV18 and TRBJ2-5; 8 nucleotides line up with TRBD2. V lost 5 bases to trimming and J lost 5 bases; unmatched junction nucleotides: 7. Looked up from germline, CDR1 is KGHSH and CDR2 is LQKENI. This CDR3 comprises 14 residues. CDR3: CASSDSGNGETQYF. DNA of the CDR3: TGTGCCAGCTCAGATAGCGGGAACGGGGAGACCCAGTACTTC.

CDR3 coding DNA: TGTGCCAGCAGTTTAGAGGCAAACAATGAGCAGTTCTTC. The encoded protein is CASSLEANNEQFF. The rearrangement joins TRBV28 to TRBJ2-1; the D is unclear. There are 13 residues in the CDR3. CDR1 and CDR2 from the germline V gene are MDHEN and SYDVKM. The germline V and J ends were trimmed by 2 bases and 5 bases, with 7 bases remaining between them.

V is TRBV6-6 and J is TRBJ2-2; D might be TRBD1 (5 bases). The CDR3 contains 13 residues. Germline V gene data show CDR1 as MNHNY and CDR2 as SVGAGI (reference sequence). The germline V and J ends were trimmed by 5 bases and 5 bases, with 9 bases remaining between them. The CDR3 coding sequence is TGTGCCAGCAGTCTGGACATTACCGGGGAGCTGTTTTTT. Translated, it gives CASSLDITGELFF.

CDR3: CASSRRTDTGELFF. The CDR3 DNA follows: TGTGCCAGCAGCCGCCGGACTGACACCGGGGAGCTGTTTTTT. The genes are TRBV7-9 and TRBJ2-2, with D perhaps TRBD2 (5 bases). V gave up 5 bases and J gave up 3 bases, with 10 bases separating them. Per germline, CDR1 SEHNR and CDR2 FQNEAQ (reference sequence). The CDR3 is made up of 14 amino acids. The full variable domain, rest sourced from reference TRBV7-9 and TRBJ2-2, is DTGVSQNPRHKITKRGQNVTFRCDPISEHNRLYWYRQTLGQGPEFLTYFQNEAQLEKSRLLSDRFSAERPKGSFSTLEIQRTEQGDSAMYLCASSRRTDTGELFFGEGSRLTVL.

This chain uses TRBV7-2 with TRBJ1-1; D possibly corresponds to TRBD1 (5 bases). The CDR3 totals 15 residues. V was shortened by 4 bases and J by 1 base, with 13 bases between the two germline ends. The germline gives CDR1 SGHTA, CDR2 FQGNSA. The chain's CDR3 is CASSSGGKGNTEAFF. The CDR3, as DNA: TGTGCCAGCAGCTCTGGGGGGAAGGGGAACACTGAAGCTTTCTTT.

This clone has a handful of counts. This rearrangement joins TRBV7-6 to TRBJ1-1; TRBD1 agrees at 7 bases. Germline V lookup: CDR1 SGHVS, CDR2 FNYEAQ. This CDR3 is built from 13 residues. The V and J ends lost 2 bases and 6 bases, in that order; junction bases with no gene match: 3. DNA for the CDR3: TGTGCCAGCAGCTTACGGCAGGGGGCTGAAGCTTTCTTT. This sequence encodes CASSLRQGAEAFF.

This clone was recorded once. This sample includes further DNA sequences coding for the same CDR3. This sequence joins TRBV11-2 and TRBJ2-1; D is uncertain. The CDR3 consists of 13 residues. V lost 2 bases and J lost 4, with 6 bases in between. Germline CDR1 reads SGHAT; CDR2 reads FQNNGV. CDR3 protein: CASSLNRYNEQFF. The CDR3 coding sequence is TGTGCCAGCAGCTTAAACAGATACAATGAGCAGTTCTTC.

The table lists this clone with a count of one. V usage is TRBV5-1 and J usage is TRBJ1-6; TRBD1 agrees at 7 bases. The CDR3 totals 15 residues. Germline CDR1 reads SGHRS; CDR2 reads YFSETQ. The ends lost 0 bases at V and 8 bases at J; junction bases unmatched: 5. The CDR3 nucleotides are TGCGCCAGCAGCTTGGAAGGGGGCGCGTATTCACCCCTCCACTTT. Its translation: CASSLEGGAYSPLHF.

The rearrangement uses TRBV28 and TRBJ2-7, with 9 bases aligning to TRBD1. The CDR3 contains 15 residues. V gave up 5 bases and J gave up 3 bases; unmatched junction bases: 8. Per the germline V gene, CDR1 is MDHEN and CDR2 is SYDVKM. CDR3 nucleotides: TGTGCCAGCAGTCTTGGGGGGGACAGGGTCTACGAGCAGTACTTC. This codes for CASSLGGDRVYEQYF.

The chain recombines TRBV9 with TRBJ2-5; D possibly corresponds to TRBD2 (5 bases). The CDR3 spans 13 residues. The V end lost 3 bases, the J end lost 3 bases, and 9 bases lay between the germline ends. The V gene's germline CDR1 is SGDLS and CDR2 YYNGEE. The CDR3 is CASSESGKETQYF. CDR3 nucleotides: TGTGCCAGCAGCGAAAGCGGAAAAGAGACCCAGTACTTC.

This rearrangement joins TRBV11-2 to TRBJ2-3; unclear D gene. Looked up from germline, CDR1 is SGHAT and CDR2 is FQNNGV. The length of the CDR3 is 14 residues. Trimming took 3 bases from V and 0 from J, leaving 7 bases between them. The CDR3 DNA is TGTGCCAGCAGCTTTACAGCTAGCACAGATACGCAGTATTTT. Amino acid sequence: CASSFTASTDTQYF. The full variable domain, completed using reference TRBV11-2 and TRBJ2-3, is EAGVAQSPRYKIIEKRQSVAFWCNPISGHATLYWYQQILGQGPKLLIQFQNNGVVDDSQLPKDRFSAERLKGVDSTLKIQPAKLEDSAVYLCASSFTASTDTQYFGPGTRLTVL.

The chain joins TRBV30 to TRBJ2-2; 7 nucleotides agree with TRBD1. V shed 1 base, J shed 7 bases, and the junction held 3 bases outside the gene matches. The CDR3 runs to 13 residues. Germline V gene lookup returns CDR1 GTSNPN and CDR2 SVGIG (reference sequence). DNA for the CDR3: TGTGCCTGGAGTGGCAGGGGGTTCGGGGAGCTGTTTTTT. Its protein is CAWSGRGFGELFF.